Following are 29 T cell receptor beta chains from one sample sequenced in a study of blood T cell repertoires in COVID-19 (dated by TCRdb to 2018 to 2021). Library creation used the immunoSEQ multiplex PCR assay. Sourced from immuneACCESS, this table was stored by TCRdb with only in-frame sequences that have V and J called. A share of the clones is absent; for the studies checked, an unresolved V gene accounts for under half, and the remainder has no known explanation. This sample is represented by some 170,000 clones; 87% of them were singletons. Together, the top ten hold 3.9% of the sample. The sequenced sample was peripheral blood. The receptors stem from a woman aged 55-75 years who had recovered from COVID-19.

J is TRBJ2-3 and V is TRBV28; TRBD1 matches at 9 bases. Germline CDR1 reads MDHEN; CDR2 reads SYDVKM. V trimming: 3 bases; J trimming: 2 bases; junction bases outside the gene matches: 3. The CDR3 runs 15 residues. The CDR3 DNA follows: TGTGCCAGCAGTTTTGGGGACAGGGCCACAGATACGCAGTATTTT. Translating gives CASSFGDRATDTQYF.

This sequence joins TRBV19 and TRBJ1-1; D not resolved. CDR3 length: 15 residues. Trimming shortened V by 0 bases and J by 4 bases, and 12 bases separated the two germline ends. Germline-derived CDR1 and CDR2 are LNHDA and SQIVND (reference sequence). This CDR3 reads CASSIEGRGSTEAFF. The CDR3 nucleotides read TGTGCCAGTAGTATAGAGGGTCGAGGTAGCACTGAAGCTTTCTTT. Full variable domain (rest looked up from reference TRBV19 and TRBJ1-1): DGGITQSPKYLFRKEGQNVTLSCEQNLNHDAMYWYRQDPGQGLRLIYYSQIVNDFQKGDIAEGYSVSREKKESFPLTVTSAQKNPTAFYLCASSIEGRGSTEAFFGQGTRLTVV.

The gene calls are TRBV10-3 and TRBJ2-7; 7 bases are shared with TRBD1. The CDR3 consists of 17 residues. Germline-derived CDR1 and CDR2 are ENHRY and SYGVKD. Trimming removed 2 bases from V and 6 bases from J; junction bases left unmatched: 16. The DNA for the CDR3 is TGTGCCATCAGTGAGGTTTGGACAGGCGTCCTCCTAGGCGAGCAGTACTTC. Translation gives CAISEVWTGVLLGEQYF.

Here the CDR3 DNA reads TGCGCCAGCAGCTTCAGAGGATCGTTCACTGAAGCTTTCTTT. Its translation: CASSFRGSFTEAFF. This rearrangement joins TRBV5-1 to TRBJ1-1; the D is unclear. Trimming pared 2 bases from V and 4 bases from J, leaving 12 bases between. The CDR3 covers 14 residues. From germline, CDR1 is SGHRS and CDR2 YFSETQ.

V is TRBV6-2 or TRBV6-3 and J is TRBJ1-2; TRBD1 matches at 8 bases. The V gene's germline CDR1 is MNHEY and CDR2 SVGEGT. The trim removed 5 bases at V and 8 bases at J, leaving 7 bases unmatched. This CDR3 comprises 13 residues. The CDR3 DNA reads as TGTGCCAGCAGTCTCCGGACAGGGACGGGCTACACCTTC. Its protein is CASSLRTGTGYTF.

This clone was recorded a few times. The chain uses TRBV4-3 and TRBJ1-2; TRBD1 matches at 8 bases. There are 16 residues in the CDR3. J was trimmed by 6 bases and V by 5 bases; bases with no gene match: 14. The germline V gene has CDR1 LGHNA and CDR2 YSLEER. As DNA, the CDR3 is TGCGCCAGCAGCTTGACAGGGGTAGGTCAGAAGGATGGCTACACCTTC. Residues: CASSLTGVGQKDGYTF.

CDR3: CSVGGGGGFNTEAFF. The DNA of the CDR3 is TGCAGCGTTGGCGGAGGGGGCGGCTTTAACACTGAAGCTTTCTTT. This chain links TRBV29-1 with TRBJ1-1; 7 bases align to TRBD1. The CDR3 has 15 amino acids. The germline gives CDR1 SQVTM, CDR2 ANQGSEA. J gave up 2 bases and V 4 bases, and 10 bases lay outside the gene matches. Drawing the rest from reference TRBV29-1 and TRBJ1-1, the complete variable domain is SAVISQKPSRDICQRGTSLTIQCQVDSQVTMMFWYRQQPGQSLTLIATANQGSEATYESGFVIDKFPISRPNLTFSTLTVSNMSPEDSSIYLCSVGGGGGFNTEAFFGQGTRLTVV.

This chain joins TRBV19 and TRBJ2-3, with 7 positions matching TRBD2. Losses at the gene ends were 3 bases for V and 4 bases for J; bases not matched to a gene: 10. This CDR3 contains 16 residues. Germline CDR1 reads LNHDA; CDR2 reads SQIVND (reference sequence). The DNA of the CDR3 is TGTGCCAGTAGTATGAGAGCGGGGCGGTCGGCAGATACGCAGTATTTT. This gives the protein CASSMRAGRSADTQYF.

The rearrangement uses TRBV18 and TRBJ2-7; possibly TRBD1 for D (6 bases). With 6 bases removed from V and 2 bases from J, the gap between germline ends came to 14 bases. Germline V gene lookup returns CDR1 KGHSH and CDR2 LQKENI. The length of the CDR3 is 14 residues. CDR3 region: CASSRPGDTYEQYF. The DNA of the CDR3 is TGTGCCAGCTCCCGCCCAGGGGACACCTACGAGCAGTACTTC.

The chain has TRBV2 and TRBJ2-2, with 10 positions matching TRBD2. CDR3 length: 15 amino acids. Germline CDR1 and CDR2: SNHLY and FYNNEI. The V segment lost 6 bases and the J segment 8 bases; nucleotides outside the gene matches: 9. The CDR3 loop reads CASRGLAGASGELFF. In nucleotides, the CDR3 is TGTGCCAGCAGAGGGCTAGCGGGGGCTTCGGGGGAGCTGTTTTTT.

The J gene is TRBJ1-2, the V gene TRBV11-2; 8 bases fit TRBD1. Trimming removed 1 base from V and 1 base from J; junction bases left unmatched: 5. Germline CDR1 reads SGHAT; CDR2 reads FQNNGV. This CDR3 is 16 amino acids long. CDR3 region: CASSLATGALNYGYTF. In DNA, the CDR3 is TGTGCCAGCAGCTTAGCGACAGGGGCCCTTAACTATGGCTACACCTTC.

This chain uses TRBV19 with TRBJ2-7; D may be TRBD2 (5 bases). The CDR3 sequence is 14 residues long. The germline V and J ends were trimmed by 5 bases and 0 bases, with 11 bases remaining between them. Per germline, CDR1 LNHDA and CDR2 SQIVND (reference sequence). Written as DNA, the CDR3 is TGTGCCAGTAGTGCGAACCGGGACTCCTACGAGCAGTACTTC. This translates into CASSANRDSYEQYF.

This rearrangement joins TRBV11-2 to TRBJ1-1; D remains ambiguous. The ends were cut back, 2 bases at V and 1 base at J, with 11 bases in the middle. CDR3 length: 15 residues. In germline, CDR1 is SGHAT, CDR2 FQNNGV. The CDR3 loop reads CASSLSVGGNTEAFF. CDR3 nucleotide sequence: TGTGCCAGCAGCTTATCAGTCGGCGGGAACACTGAAGCTTTCTTT.

This clone was counted a few times. The V gene is TRBV4-3, the J gene TRBJ2-3; maybe TRBD1 (5 bases). Looked up from germline, CDR1 is LGHNA and CDR2 is YSLEER. This CDR3 is built from 16 residues. V lost 1 base, J lost 4 bases, and 15 bases lay in between. CDR3 DNA: TGCGCCAGCAGCCAAGGGCTGCCCAGCAGGGCAGATACGCAGTATTTT. Amino acids: CASSQGLPSRADTQYF.

The chain couples TRBV2 to TRBJ1-1, with D perhaps TRBD1 (5 bases). Germline CDR1 SNHLY, CDR2 FYNNEI. Trimming pared 6 bases from V and 3 bases from J, leaving 14 bases between. The CDR3 extends over 14 amino acids. The CDR3 region is CASSPRDGDTEAFF. For the CDR3, the DNA is TGTGCCAGCAGCCCCAGGGATGGAGACACTGAAGCTTTCTTT.

The chain carries TRBV4-1 and TRBJ1-2; 7 nucleotides align to TRBD1. Unmatched junction bases numbered 5, after V lost 3 bases and J lost 4 bases. The CDR3 is 14 residues long. CDR1 and CDR2 from the germline V gene are MGHRA and YSYEKL. CDR3 residues: CASSQMTGIYGYTF. The DNA for the CDR3 is TGCGCCAGCAGCCAGATGACAGGGATCTATGGCTACACCTTC.

J is TRBJ1-5 and V is TRBV5-4, with D perhaps matching TRBD1 (5 bases). Trimming removed 0 bases from V and 5 bases from J, with 12 bases in between. Germline lookup yields CDR1 SGHNT and CDR2 YYREEE (reference sequence). This CDR3 region has 15 residues. The CDR3 nucleotides read TGTGCCAGCAGCTTGGGTGGGGGGACCCATCAGCCCCAGCATTTT. This gives the protein CASSLGGGTHQPQHF.

This chain connects TRBV6-4 to TRBJ2-3, with D perhaps matching TRBD2 (6 bases). The CDR3 length is 15 residues. Germline V CDR1 and CDR2: MRHNA, SNTAGT. The V gene lost 8 bases and the J gene lost 0 bases, with 15 bases spanning the gap. CDR3 in DNA: TGTGCCAGCGGGCGCGACGGGAGTAGCACAGATACGCAGTATTTT. Translation gives CASGRDGSSTDTQYF.

About this clone: A clone one base away is much larger, so this may be a read error. The chain has TRBV5-4 and TRBJ1-5, with D possibly matching TRBD1 (6 bases). V lost 2 bases, J lost 5 bases, and 14 bases lay in between. This CDR3 is 15 amino acids long. Germline V gene sequence: CDR1 SGHNT, CDR2 YYREEE (reference sequence). The CDR3, as DNA: TGTGCCAGCAGCTTAGACGCGGGGGGCGATCAGCCCCAGCATTTT. Translation: CASSLDAGGDQPQHF.

V and J are TRBV5-6 and TRBJ2-5; 9 bases agree with TRBD2. The CDR3 contains 15 residues. The V segment lost 2 bases and the J segment 1 base; nucleotides outside the gene matches: 3. Germline CDR1 and CDR2: SGHDT and YYEEEE. This chain's CDR3 is CASSLAGGLQETQYF. Here the CDR3 DNA reads TGTGCCAGCAGCTTAGCGGGGGGCCTCCAAGAGACCCAGTACTTC.

A single count supports this clone. This rearrangement joins TRBV4-3 to TRBJ2-7; D perhaps matches TRBD2 (5 bases). The CDR3 has 13 residues. Germline lookup yields CDR1 LGHNA and CDR2 YSLEER. V was clipped by 2 bases and J by 4 bases, with 9 bases between them. The CDR3 here is CASSQTRGYEQYF. The CDR3 DNA is TGCGCCAGCAGCCAAACTCGGGGTTACGAGCAGTACTTC.

J is TRBJ1-5 and V is TRBV28; the match to TRBD1 covers 9 bases. CDR1 and CDR2 (germline): MDHEN, SYDVKM. The V segment lost 4 bases and the J segment 9 bases; nucleotides outside the gene matches: 16. The CDR3 consists of 17 residues. The CDR3 here is CASSSTGTGLRGAPQHF. The CDR3 region has the DNA TGTGCCAGCAGTTCCACCGGGACAGGGCTCCGCGGGGCGCCCCAGCATTTT.

The V gene is TRBV2, the J gene TRBJ2-4, with TRBD2 matching 8 bases. This CDR3 comprises 15 residues. Germline CDR1 and CDR2: SNHLY and FYNNEI. Trimming removed 8 bases from V and 0 bases from J; junction bases left unmatched: 6. This CDR3 reads CASGSGGLAKNIQYF. DNA of the CDR3: TGTGCCAGCGGTTCGGGGGGGCTAGCCAAAAACATTCAGTACTTC.

The chain recombines TRBV5-1 with TRBJ2-7; TRBD2 might be the D (6 bases). V was trimmed by 2 bases and J by 3 bases, leaving 15 bases between them. The germline V gene encodes CDR1 SGHRS and CDR2 YFSETQ. CDR3 length: 15 residues. CDR3 region: CASSFGGPRDYEQYF. The CDR3 nucleotides read TGCGCCAGCAGCTTCGGGGGACCCAGGGACTACGAGCAGTACTTC.

A few counts support this clone. V and J are TRBV10-3 and TRBJ2-7; 9 positions match TRBD1. Losses at the gene ends were 6 bases for V and 3 bases for J; bases not matched to a gene: 6. The CDR3 consists of 14 residues. Germline V gives CDR1 ENHRY, CDR2 SYGVKD. This CDR3 reads CAIRLTGGVYEQYF. DNA for the CDR3: TGTGCCATCAGGTTGACAGGGGGTGTCTACGAGCAGTACTTC.

This clone was counted only a few times. The J gene is TRBJ1-6, the V gene TRBV12-3 or TRBV12-4; 7 bases are shared with TRBD1. J was trimmed by 8 bases and V by 5 bases; bases with no gene match: 3. This CDR3 is 13 amino acids long. CDR3 sequence reads: CASSKGGDSPLHF. The DNA for the CDR3 is TGTGCCAGCAGTAAAGGGGGCGATTCACCCCTCCACTTT.

The chain joins TRBV5-4 to TRBJ2-1; tentative D call: TRBD1 (6 bases). Trimming stripped 5 bases from V and 8 bases from J, with 23 bases between. This CDR3 comprises 16 residues. Germline values: CDR1 SGHNT, CDR2 YYREEE (reference sequence). CDR3 loop: CASSLRGTRGIYEQFF. The CDR3 bases are TGTGCCAGCAGTCTAAGGGGGACACGGGGCATCTATGAGCAGTTCTTC.

The chain joins TRBV2 to TRBJ1-6; 8 bases agree with TRBD1. This CDR3 has 18 amino acids. The junction had 8 bases not matched to a gene; V was cut back by 4 bases and J by 0 bases. The germline V gene has CDR1 SNHLY and CDR2 FYNNEI. CDR3 amino acids: CASSATGGGSSYNSPLHF. CDR3 in DNA: TGTGCCAGCAGTGCAACAGGGGGAGGGAGCTCCTATAATTCACCCCTCCACTTT. Variable domain in full (rest from reference TRBV2 and TRBJ1-6): EPEVTQTPSHQVTQMGQEVILRCVPISNHLYFYWYRQILGQKVEFLVSFYNNEISEKSEIFDDQFSVERPDGSNFTLKIRSTKLEDSAMYFCASSATGGGSSYNSPLHFGNGTRLTVT.

V usage is TRBV7-2 and J usage is TRBJ1-5; no firm D call. Deletions cut 1 base from V and 5 bases from J, with 9 bases between. CDR1 is SGHTA and CDR2 is FQGNSA in the germline V gene. There are 14 residues in the CDR3. The CDR3 region is CASSLDGVDQPQHF. CDR3 coding DNA: TGTGCCAGCAGCTTAGACGGAGTTGATCAGCCCCAGCATTTT. Based on the CDR3 plus reference TRBV7-2 and TRBJ1-5, the full variable domain is GAGVSQSPSNKVTEKGKDVELRCDPISGHTALYWYRQSLGQGLEFLIYFQGNSAPDKSGLPSDRFSAERTGGSVSTLTIQRTQQEDSAVYLCASSLDGVDQPQHFGDGTRLSIL.